The T cell receptor beta chain under discussion was sequenced for a study of molecular identifiers for immune sequencing clone quantification. Study-level findings and limits: Clonotypes surpassing 20 RNA copies contained over 97% of effector molecules, versus under 1% in naive cells.

Germline loops: CDR1 MNHEY, CDR2 SVGEGT. The CDR3 is 11 amino acids. V dropped 5 bases and J dropped 9 bases, with 11 bases sitting between them. This clonotype was detected many times. Its target is unknown. Both previously described methods and listed TCR primers were employed to make bulk TCR libraries. One entry per CDR3 protein, called by TCRdb with MiXCR from the PCR reads. The repertoire consists of some 580,000 distinct CDR3 sequences, with roughly 25% occurring once and the leading ten covering around 0.78%. Sorted naive CD8 T cells, about 20,000 to 1,100,000, were sequenced from 10%, 30% or 50% RNA. Sorting defined naive CD8 T cells as CD8+CD4-CCR7+CD45RA+.

The chain links TRBV6-2 or TRBV6-3 to TRBJ2-7; no clear D. The TCR originated in a human donor in good health. Some libraries in this study had Jurkat cell RNA spiked in. The sequenced sample consisted of naive CD8+ T cells from blood, with Jurkat cell RNA spiked in. Indicated subset: FACS-sorted CD8+CD4-CCR7+CD45RA+ naive T cells. The CDR3 region has the DNA TGTGCCAGCAGTCCGGATAGGGTGCAGTACTTC. The encoded protein is CASSPDRVQYF.